The clone carrying this T cell receptor beta chain was picked up one time. Its antigen is as yet unknown. This specimen comes from a study of cytomegalovirus exposure and HLA in healthy donors. Study overall: Clustering assigned around 77% of the approximately 390 genotyped donors to the Caucasian-associated ancestry cluster.

The V end was cut by 7 bases, the J end by 5 bases, with 11 bases between. The CDR3 is made up of 12 amino acids. CDR1 and CDR2 from the germline V gene are SNHLY and FYNNEI. A multiplex PCR was run with 60 Vbeta primers and 13 Jbeta primers. Using immunoSEQ multiplex PCR, the repertoire was profiled, and TCRdb retains in-frame clones only, with some absent. This sample has 140,000 or so clones; around 84% occur once, and the top ten carry less than 2.5%. Regarding the study as a whole: Later, TCR association rates were found to vary by HLA locus, highest for DRB1 and lowest for HLA-C. The sole available immune exposure information was CMV serostatus.

The clonotype originates from a boy younger than 10 in good health and CMV-seronegative. The rearrangement uses TRBV2 and TRBJ1-2, with D tentatively TRBD1 (5 bases). The sample taken for sequencing was PBMCs. The CDR3 sequence is CASKTGGYGYTF. For the CDR3, the DNA is TGTGCCAGCAAGACGGGGGGGTATGGCTACACCTTC.